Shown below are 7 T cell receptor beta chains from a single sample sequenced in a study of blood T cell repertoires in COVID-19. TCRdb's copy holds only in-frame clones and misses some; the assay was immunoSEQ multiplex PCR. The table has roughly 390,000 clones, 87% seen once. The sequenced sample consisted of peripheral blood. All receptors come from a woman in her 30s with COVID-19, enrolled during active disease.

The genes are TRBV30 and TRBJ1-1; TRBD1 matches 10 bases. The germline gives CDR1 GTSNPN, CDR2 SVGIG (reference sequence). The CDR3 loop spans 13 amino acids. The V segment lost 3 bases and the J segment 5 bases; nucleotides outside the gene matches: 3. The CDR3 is CAWRDRGGTEAFF. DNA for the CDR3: TGTGCCTGGAGGGACAGGGGGGGGACTGAAGCTTTCTTT.

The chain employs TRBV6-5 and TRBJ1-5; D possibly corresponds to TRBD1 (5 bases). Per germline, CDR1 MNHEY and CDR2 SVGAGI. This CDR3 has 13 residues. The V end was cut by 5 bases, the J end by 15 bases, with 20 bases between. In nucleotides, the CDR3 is TGTGCCAGCAGTCGAAATCCCGACAGTCCGGGGCATTTT. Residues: CASSRNPDSPGHF.

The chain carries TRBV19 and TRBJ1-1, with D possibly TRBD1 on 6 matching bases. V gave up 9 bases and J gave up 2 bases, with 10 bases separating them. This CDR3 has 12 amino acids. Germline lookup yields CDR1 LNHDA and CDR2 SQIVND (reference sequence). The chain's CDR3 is CASNRVNTEAFF. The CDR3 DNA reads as TGTGCCAGCAACAGGGTTAACACTGAAGCTTTCTTT. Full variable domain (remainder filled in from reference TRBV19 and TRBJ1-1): DGGITQSPKYLFRKEGQNVTLSCEQNLNHDAMYWYRQDPGQGLRLIYYSQIVNDFQKGDIAEGYSVSREKKESFPLTVTSAQKNPTAFYLCASNRVNTEAFFGQGTRLTVV.

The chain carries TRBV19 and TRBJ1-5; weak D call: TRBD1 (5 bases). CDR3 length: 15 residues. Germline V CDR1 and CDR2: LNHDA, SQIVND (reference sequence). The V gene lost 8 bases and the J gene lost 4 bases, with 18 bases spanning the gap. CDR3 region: CASDPGQSINQPQHF. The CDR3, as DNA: TGTGCCAGTGACCCCGGACAAAGTATTAATCAGCCCCAGCATTTT.

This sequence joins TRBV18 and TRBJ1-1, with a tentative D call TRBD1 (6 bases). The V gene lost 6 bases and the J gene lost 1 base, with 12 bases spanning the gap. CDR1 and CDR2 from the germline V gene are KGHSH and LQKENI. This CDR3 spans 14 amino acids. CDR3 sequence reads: CASSPYRENTEAFF. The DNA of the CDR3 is TGTGCCAGCTCCCCTTACAGGGAGAACACTGAAGCTTTCTTT. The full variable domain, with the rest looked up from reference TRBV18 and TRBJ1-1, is NAGVMQNPRHLVRRRGQEARLRCSPMKGHSHVYWYRQLPEEGLKFMVYLQKENIIDESGMPKERFSAEFPKEGPSILRIQQVVRGDSAAYFCASSPYRENTEAFFGQGTRLTVV.

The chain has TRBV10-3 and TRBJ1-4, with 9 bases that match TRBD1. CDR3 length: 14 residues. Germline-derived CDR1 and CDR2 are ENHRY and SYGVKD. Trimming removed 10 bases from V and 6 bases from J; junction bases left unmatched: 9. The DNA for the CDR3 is TGTGCCACCCGTGCGCGACAGGGGGATGAAAAACTGTTTTTT. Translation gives CATRARQGDEKLFF.

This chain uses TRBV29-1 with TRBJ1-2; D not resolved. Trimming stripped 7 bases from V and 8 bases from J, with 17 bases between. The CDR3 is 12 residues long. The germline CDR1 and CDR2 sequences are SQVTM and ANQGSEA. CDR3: CSAESLRWGYTF. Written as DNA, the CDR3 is TGCAGCGCCGAAAGCCTGCGGTGGGGCTACACCTTC.